This T cell receptor (beta chain) was profiled in a study of blood T cell repertoires in COVID-19. V dropped 6 bases and J dropped 4 bases, with 12 bases sitting between them. Germline CDR1 reads SQVTM; CDR2 reads ANQGSEA. The CDR3 covers 13 residues. TCRdb's table, derived via immunoSEQ multiplex PCR, lists solely in-frame clones and lacks some. The table has around 260,000 clones, less than 90% seen once. Sequenced sample: peripheral blood. This receptor was obtained from a man between 60 and 70 years old who had recovered from COVID-19. The chain carries TRBV29-1 and TRBJ2-2, with D possibly being TRBD2 (6 bases). CDR3 amino acids: CSVGTLGTGELFF. Written as DNA, the CDR3 is TGCAGCGTAGGGACTCTAGGCACCGGGGAGCTGTTTTTT.